The 24 T cell receptor beta chains reported below all come from one sample, sequenced in a study of T cell repertoires in cytomegalovirus infection. The antigens for these receptors are not known. TCRdb recomputed calls from the reads with MiXCR, one row per CDR3 protein. The data contain hundreds of thousands of distinct CDR3 sequences, approximately 32% of them singletons. This sample comprised cultured CD8+ T cells from PBMCs, obtained from culture after CMV antigen stimulation. The receptors originated from a human donor in good health (CMV status not recorded). Some clones in this sample may be carry-over from other donors' samples.

The CDR3 here is CASSLTLAAGHTDTQYF. The CDR3 DNA follows: TGTGCCAGCAGCTTAACCTTGGCGGCGGGGCACACAGATACGCAGTATTTT. The gene calls are TRBV7-6 and TRBJ2-3, with D perhaps matching TRBD2 (6 bases). Germline loops: CDR1 SGHVS, CDR2 FNYEAQ. V was shortened by 2 bases and J by 2 bases, with 17 bases between the two germline ends. The CDR3 spans 17 residues.

This chain uses TRBV9 with TRBJ2-3; D may be TRBD2 (5 bases). Germline loops: CDR1 SGDLS, CDR2 YYNGEE. The length of the CDR3 is 17 residues. V lost 4 bases, J lost 0 bases, and 18 bases lay in between. The CDR3 DNA reads as TGTGCCAGCAGCCTTACTAGTGACACCTTTAGCACAGATACGCAGTATTTT. Translating gives CASSLTSDTFSTDTQYF.

This clonotype occurred once. The chain uses TRBV6-2 or TRBV6-3 and TRBJ2-5, with D tentatively TRBD1 (5 bases). The V and J ends lost 5 bases and 7 bases respectively, with 20 bases between them. Germline V lookup: CDR1 MNHEY, CDR2 SVGEGT. This CDR3 is built from 15 residues. The DNA for the CDR3 is TGTGCCAGCAGTCTATCATCCATGGGGCTTCTGACCCAGTACTTC. Translating it yields CASSLSSMGLLTQYF.

This clonotype was detected only a few times. This rearrangement joins TRBV7-6 to TRBJ2-2; D gene unclear. This CDR3 has 11 amino acids. Trimming cost V 5 bases and J 5 bases, with 3 bases left between them. Germline-derived CDR1 and CDR2 are SGHVS and FNYEAQ. The CDR3 sequence: CASSETGELFF. CDR3 DNA: TGTGCCAGCAGCGAAACCGGGGAGCTGTTTTTT.

Note on this clonotype: A read error may produce the germline difference seen at one junction end. The chain joins TRBV27 to TRBJ1-2; D remains unclear. Germline V CDR1 and CDR2: MNHEY, SMNVEV (reference sequence). The CDR3 totals 13 residues. CDR3 in amino acids: CTSSLAPSYGYTF. CDR3 coding DNA: TGTACCAGCAGTTTAGCCCCATCCTATGGCTACACCTTC.

This clonotype was counted at least ten times. J is TRBJ2-3 and V is TRBV7-6; 9 positions agree with TRBD2. Germline V gene sequence: CDR1 SGHVS, CDR2 FNYEAQ. This CDR3 has 16 amino acids. The V gene end was trimmed by 1 base and the J gene end by 2 bases; junction bases not matched to a gene: 4. CDR3 in DNA: TGTGCCAGCAGCTTAGAACTAGCGGGCTTCACAGATACGCAGTATTTT. Translation: CASSLELAGFTDTQYF.

This sequence joins TRBV4-2 and TRBJ2-3; TRBD2 matches at 8 bases. The CDR3 runs 16 residues. The J segment lost 4 bases and the V segment lost 0 bases, leaving 6 bases of the junction unmatched. Germline values: CDR1 LGHNA, CDR2 YNFKEQ. DNA for the CDR3: TGTGCCAGCAGCCAAGAGAGTCGGGGGGGCCCAGATACGCAGTATTTT. Translated: CASSQESRGGPDTQYF.

This clonotype came up many times. This sequence joins TRBV4-1 and TRBJ2-1; a weak D match, TRBD2 (6 bases). Per germline, CDR1 MGHRA and CDR2 YSYEKL. Between the trimmed V and J ends, which lost 0 bases and 5 bases, there was a span of 14 bases. CDR3 size: 16 residues. The CDR3: CASSQDTGTGDNEQFF. CDR3 DNA: TGCGCCAGCAGCCAAGATACGGGAACGGGGGACAATGAGCAGTTCTTC.

This sequence joins TRBV2 and TRBJ1-3; possible D gene TRBD1, 5 bases. Deletions cut 2 bases from V and 2 bases from J, with 13 bases between. Per the germline V gene, CDR1 is SNHLY and CDR2 is FYNNEI. This CDR3 has 16 amino acids. CDR3 sequence reads: CASSEKLAGTGNTIYF. The DNA of the CDR3 is TGTGCCAGCAGTGAAAAACTGGCAGGGACTGGAAACACCATATATTTT.

This clonotype was observed at least ten times. The chain joins TRBV7-8 to TRBJ2-5; D uncertain. Trimming removed 5 bases at V and 5 bases at J, with 15 bases between. Germline V gene sequence: CDR1 SGHVS, CDR2 FQNEAQ. The CDR3 is made up of 14 amino acids. CDR3 coding DNA: TGTGCCAGCAGCATCACCGCCGCTGGGGAGACCCAGTACTTC. This encodes CASSITAAGETQYF.

The V gene is TRBV9, the J gene TRBJ2-2, with TRBD1 as a possible D gene (6 bases). Trimming stripped 3 bases from V and 1 base from J, with 10 bases between. CDR3 length equals 15 residues. From germline, CDR1 is SGDLS and CDR2 YYNGEE. The CDR3, as DNA: TGTGCCAGCAGCGGTGGACAGAGGAACACCGGGGAGCTGTTTTTT. This sequence encodes CASSGGQRNTGELFF. Full variable domain (rest looked up from reference TRBV9 and TRBJ2-2): DSGVTQTPKHLITATGQRVTLRCSPRSGDLSVYWYQQSLDQGLQFLIQYYNGEERAKGNILERFSAQQFPDLHSELNLSSLELGDSALYFCASSGGQRNTGELFFGEGSRLTVL.

The chain uses TRBV12-3 or TRBV12-4 and TRBJ2-1, with 12 bases lining up with TRBD1. V dropped 5 bases and J dropped 7; count of bases not matched to a gene: 6. The CDR3 loop spans 15 amino acids. The CDR3 coding sequence is TGTGCCAGCAGTCCGGGACAGGGGGCTCGGAATGAGCAGTTCTTC. It yields the protein CASSPGQGARNEQFF.

This clonotype was found many times. The V call is TRBV7-8, the J call TRBJ2-5; 11 nucleotides align to TRBD2. From germline, CDR1 is SGHVS and CDR2 FQNEAQ. This CDR3 has 14 amino acids. Unmatched junction bases numbered 4, after V lost 5 bases and J lost 5 bases. CDR3 amino acids: CASSRLAGQETQYF. The CDR3 nucleotides read TGTGCCAGCAGCCGACTAGCGGGGCAGGAGACCCAGTACTTC.

The rearrangement joins TRBV6-2 or TRBV6-3 to TRBJ2-7; the match to TRBD2 covers 8 bases. V lost 4 bases and J lost 6; bases outside the gene matches: 8. Germline V lookup: CDR1 MNHEY, CDR2 SVGEGT. CDR3 length equals 14 residues. Written as DNA, the CDR3 is TGTGCCAGCAGTTTGCCCGGGGGGGCCACCGAGCAGTACTTC. Residues: CASSLPGGATEQYF.

This clonotype was counted a few times. V and J are TRBV7-4 and TRBJ2-7; the D gene could be TRBD1 or TRBD2 (5 bases each). The CDR3 sequence is 13 residues long. The V gene's germline CDR1 is SGHVT and CDR2 SQSDAQ. Trimming removed 0 bases at V and 5 bases at J, with 8 bases between. The CDR3, as DNA: TGTGCCAGCAGCTTAGCGGGGGTACACGAGCAGTACTTC. Residues: CASSLAGVHEQYF.

This clonotype has just a few counts. The chain combines TRBV9 with TRBJ2-7, with TRBD2 identical over 12 bases. The CDR3 loop spans 15 amino acids. V was clipped by 6 bases and J by 3 bases; unmatched bases: 7. The V gene's germline CDR1 is SGDLS and CDR2 YYNGEE. The CDR3 spells CASTRTSGNFYEQYF. The CDR3 DNA sequence: TGTGCCAGCACTCGGACTAGCGGGAATTTCTACGAGCAGTACTTC. Full variable domain (outside the CDR3, taken from reference TRBV9 and TRBJ2-7): DSGVTQTPKHLITATGQRVTLRCSPRSGDLSVYWYQQSLDQGLQFLIQYYNGEERAKGNILERFSAQQFPDLHSELNLSSLELGDSALYFCASTRTSGNFYEQYFGPGTRLTVT.

This clonotype was counted only a few times. This chain joins TRBV7-9 and TRBJ2-1; D is unclear. The V and J ends lost 5 bases and 3 bases respectively, with 14 bases between them. CDR3 size: 15 residues. Germline loops: CDR1 SEHNR, CDR2 FQNEAQ (reference sequence). This CDR3 reads CASSLVGGRYNEQFF. The CDR3 bases are TGTGCCAGCAGCCTGGTGGGTGGGCGCTACAATGAGCAGTTCTTC.

The V gene is TRBV6-5, the J gene TRBJ2-3; 8 nucleotides match TRBD1. The germline gives CDR1 MNHEY, CDR2 SVGAGI. This CDR3 has 14 residues. Unmatched junction bases numbered 1, after V lost 0 bases and J lost 5 bases. CDR3 amino acids: CASSYSTGVDTQYF. CDR3 DNA: TGTGCCAGCAGTTACTCGACAGGGGTAGATACGCAGTATTTT.

The chain couples TRBV28 to TRBJ2-2; 11 bases match TRBD2. Germline V lookup: CDR1 MDHEN, CDR2 SYDVKM. J was trimmed by 6 bases and V by 5 bases; bases with no gene match: 20. The CDR3 totals 20 residues. The CDR3 sequence is CASSTTSWIAGGESAGELFF. DNA of the CDR3: TGTGCCAGCAGTACAACATCCTGGATAGCGGGGGGGGAGTCCGCCGGGGAGCTGTTTTTT.

A single count supports this clonotype. The rearrangement joins TRBV5-3 to TRBJ2-7, with unresolved D. TRBV5-3 carries the ORF label, with uncertain function. The CDR3 length is 14 residues. In DNA form, the CDR3 reads TGTGCCAGCAGCTTTGACCGGAGCTCCTACGAGCAGTACGTC. Translation gives CASSFDRSSYEQYV.

This clonotype showed up just a few times. The V and J genes are TRBV4-2 and TRBJ1-1, with 7 nucleotides matching TRBD1. V shed 4 bases and J 3 bases; nucleotides not matched to a gene: 8. The CDR3 has 15 amino acids. Germline CDR1 LGHNA, CDR2 YNFKEQ. The CDR3 DNA is TGTGCCAGCAGCCCTACAGGGGACAGTTACACTGAAGCTTTCTTT. Translating it yields CASSPTGDSYTEAFF.

The genes are TRBV4-1 and TRBJ1-4; D gene ambiguous. CDR1 is MGHRA and CDR2 is YSYEKL in the germline V gene. CDR3 length equals 15 residues. Trimming cost V 2 bases and J 7 bases, with 14 bases left between them. CDR3 coding DNA: TGCGCCAGCAGCCAACAACCGGACGGTTCTGAAAAACTGTTTTTT. Amino acids: CASSQQPDGSEKLFF.

This chain links TRBV20-1 with TRBJ1-1; D remains unclear. With 3 bases removed from V and 2 bases from J, the gap between germline ends came to 10 bases. Germline V lookup: CDR1 DFQATT, CDR2 SNEGSKA (reference sequence). CDR3 length equals 13 residues. Written as DNA, the CDR3 is TGCAGTGCTAGTAACTGGGAAAACACTGAAGCTTTCTTT. Translation gives CSASNWENTEAFF.

Worth noting for this clonotype: A much more abundant neighbour one base away suggests this may be a read error. The chain couples TRBV7-2 to TRBJ1-6; D call uncertain. The CDR3 spans 16 residues. Germline V lookup: CDR1 SGHTA, CDR2 FQGNSA. The CDR3 nucleotides read TGTGTCAGCAGCTTAGACGGACCACTCTATAATTCACCCCTCCACTTT. It encodes CVSSLDGPLYNSPLHF.